The subject of this entry is one TCR beta chain. The data derive from a study of T cells in Graves' hyperthyroidism and ophthalmopathy. Across the whole study: The authors collected peripheral blood at initial diagnosis, before any treatment.

RNA transcripts gave rise to amplified TCR beta CDR3 regions. TCR CDR3 underwent first-round RT-PCR with the HTBI primer set. Each CDR3 protein is one row after TCRdb ran MiXCR on the multiplex PCR reads. The data hold 380,000 or so distinct CDR3 sequences, with around 14% observed a single time. CDR1 and CDR2 (germline): GTSNPN, SVGIG (reference sequence). V was pared by 5 bases and J by 6 bases, with 14 bases between. CDR3 size: 13 residues. The sample consisted of blood. The TCR comes from a woman younger than 45 with Graves' hyperthyroidism. The chain has TRBV30 and TRBJ2-1; D may be TRBD2 (5 bases). The CDR3 region is CAWDTLRGNEQFF. In nucleotides, the CDR3 is TGTGCCTGGGACACCCTCCGGGGCAATGAGCAGTTCTTC.